This entry lists 10 T cell receptor beta chains sequenced from one sample in a study of T cell changes during pregnancy in multiple sclerosis. The repertoire was sequenced with immunoSEQ multiplex PCR; TCRdb's copy has only in-frame clones and lacks some. The repertoire holds around 99,000 clones, with around 90% as singletons. The material sequenced was peripheral blood, taken in the third trimester of pregnancy. All receptors derive from a female donor in good health, enrolled as a control in a pregnancy study.

This rearrangement joins TRBV19 to TRBJ2-1, with 8 positions matching TRBD2. The CDR3 is 17 amino acids. V gave up 5 bases and J gave up 0 bases; unmatched junction bases: 9. Germline V gene data show CDR1 as LNHDA and CDR2 as SQIVND (reference sequence). The DNA of the CDR3 is TGTGCCAGTAGTGTAAGTTTAGCGGGGAGCTCCTACAATGAGCAGTTCTTC. It is translated as CASSVSLAGSSYNEQFF.

The rearrangement joins TRBV18 to TRBJ2-7; 7 positions agree with TRBD1. This CDR3 is 15 amino acids long. CDR1 and CDR2 from the germline V gene are KGHSH and LQKENI. The V segment lost 0 bases and the J segment 2 bases; nucleotides outside the gene matches: 4. As DNA, the CDR3 is TGTGCCAGCTCACCACCGACAGGGACCCCCTACGAGCAGTACTTC. This translates into CASSPPTGTPYEQYF.

This chain links TRBV30 with TRBJ1-2; 11 positions match TRBD1. After removal of 5 bases from V and 7 bases from J, the junction contained 15 bases not matched to a gene. From germline, CDR1 is GTSNPN and CDR2 SVGIG (reference sequence). This CDR3 spans 16 amino acids. CDR3 nucleotide sequence: TGTGCCTGGGCCAGACTCCCGGGACAGGGGGAAGCTGGCTACACCTTC. It is translated as CAWARLPGQGEAGYTF.

This clone was seen just once. The J gene is TRBJ2-7, the V gene TRBV5-6; 11 bases align to TRBD1. Germline-derived CDR1 and CDR2 are SGHDT and YYEEEE. The CDR3 runs to 15 residues. V was pared by 6 bases and J by 3 bases, with 8 bases of the junction left unmatched. The DNA for the CDR3 is TGTGCCAGCACCGAGGACAGGGGGCTCCGCTACGAGCAGTACTTC. Its translation is CASTEDRGLRYEQYF.

The chain joins TRBV30 to TRBJ1-3; TRBD1 might be the D (6 bases). The length of the CDR3 is 13 residues. Germline V gives CDR1 GTSNPN, CDR2 SVGIG (reference sequence). V was clipped by 5 bases and J by 4 bases, with 12 bases between them. CDR3 nucleotide sequence: TGTGCCTGGGCGGGGGCAGAGGGAAACACCATATATTTT. This encodes CAWAGAEGNTIYF.

The rearrangement uses TRBV5-1 and TRBJ1-1; 8 nucleotides line up with TRBD1. Per germline, CDR1 SGHRS and CDR2 YFSETQ. CDR3 length equals 14 residues. With 2 bases clipped from V and 1 base from J, the junction kept 1 base outside the gene matches. CDR3 sequence (DNA): TGCGCCAGCAGCTTCCAGGGGGCGAACACTGAAGCTTTCTTT. This encodes CASSFQGANTEAFF. The full variable domain, its missing parts supplied by reference TRBV5-1 and TRBJ1-1, is KAGVTQTPRYLIKTRGQQVTLSCSPISGHRSVSWYQQTPGQGLQFLFEYFSETQRNKGNFPGRFSGRQFSNSRSEMNVSTLELGDSALYLCASSFQGANTEAFFGQGTRLTVV.

This chain links TRBV30 with TRBJ1-1, with 7 bases fitting TRBD1. With V trimmed by 7 bases and J by 10 bases, 3 bases remained unmatched. From germline, CDR1 is GTSNPN and CDR2 SVGIG (reference sequence). This CDR3 spans 9 amino acids. DNA for the CDR3: TGTGCCTTAGGGGGCTCAGCTTTCTTT. Translating it yields CALGGSAFF.

The rearrangement links TRBV7-2 to TRBJ2-7; TRBD2 aligns across 10 bases. The CDR3 sequence is 15 residues long. The germline V gene has CDR1 SGHTA and CDR2 FQGNSA. After removal of 1 base from V and 3 bases from J, the junction contained 3 bases not matched to a gene. The CDR3 coding sequence is TGTGCCAGCAGCTTAGATCCTAGCGGGGGCTACGAGCAGTACTTC. This translates into CASSLDPSGGYEQYF.

This rearrangement joins TRBV30 to TRBJ1-1; 8 bases fit TRBD1. Germline loops: CDR1 GTSNPN, CDR2 SVGIG (reference sequence). The V gene end was trimmed by 4 bases and the J gene end by 5 bases; junction bases not matched to a gene: 6. This CDR3 has 13 residues. CDR3 protein: CAWTQGAGTEAFF. CDR3 nucleotides: TGTGCCTGGACGCAGGGGGCGGGGACTGAAGCTTTCTTT.

This rearrangement joins TRBV6-1 to TRBJ2-3, with a possible D match to TRBD1 (5 bases). Germline assignment: CDR1 MNHNS and CDR2 SASEGT. This CDR3 contains 13 residues. The ends were cut back, 3 bases at V and 7 bases at J, with 11 bases in the middle. This CDR3 is CASSDQQAYTQYF. CDR3 nucleotides: TGTGCCAGCAGTGACCAACAGGCGTATACGCAGTATTTT.